Sequencing of this T cell receptor (beta chain) was carried out in a study of OX40 agonist ivuxolimab in advanced cancers. Overall study context: Patients were given ivuxolimab, an antibody that agonizes OX40 (CD134).

Sequencing was performed with immunoSEQ multiplex PCR; in TCRdb, only in-frame clones are kept and a portion is missing. The table records more than 55,000 clones, roughly 89% of them present only once. Germline V gives CDR1 LNHDA, CDR2 SQIVND (reference sequence). Trimming left V 3 bases short and J 4 bases short, with 18 bases between. The CDR3 length is 16 residues. About this clone itself: Its antigen is not identified.

Notes on the study in general: Relatively little clonal expansion, among the lowest observed, appeared in partial responders at 0.1-3.0 mg/kg. Averaging showed that CD8+ T cells had more expanded clones than CD4+ did.

This chain connects TRBV19 to TRBJ2-5, with D possibly being TRBD1 (6 bases). This clonotype was obtained from an adult with an advanced solid tumor such as melanoma, head and neck, liver or kidney cancer. The specimen was CD4+ or CD8+ T cells sorted from blood, collected in a trial of the OX40 agonist ivuxolimab. The CDR3, as DNA: TGTGCCAGTAGTATGACCCGGGACATTGGGCGAGAGACCCAGTACTTC. Translation gives CASSMTRDIGRETQYF.